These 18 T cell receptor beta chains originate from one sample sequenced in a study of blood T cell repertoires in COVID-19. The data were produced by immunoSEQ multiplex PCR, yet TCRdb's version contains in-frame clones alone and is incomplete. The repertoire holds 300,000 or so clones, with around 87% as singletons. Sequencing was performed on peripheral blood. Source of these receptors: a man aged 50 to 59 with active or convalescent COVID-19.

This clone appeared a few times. The CDR3, as DNA: TGTGCCAGCAGCCTGTTGCGGACAGGGGGCAATCAGCCCCAGCATTTT. Translated, it gives CASSLLRTGGNQPQHF. V and J are TRBV5-8 and TRBJ1-5; 9 nucleotides line up with TRBD1. Germline V CDR1 and CDR2: SGHTS, YDEGEE. The CDR3 totals 16 residues. Unmatched junction bases numbered 7, after V lost 4 bases and J lost 2 bases.

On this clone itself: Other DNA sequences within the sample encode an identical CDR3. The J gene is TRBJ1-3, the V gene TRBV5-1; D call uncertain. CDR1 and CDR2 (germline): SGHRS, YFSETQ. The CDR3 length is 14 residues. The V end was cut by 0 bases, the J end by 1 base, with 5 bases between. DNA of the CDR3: TGCGCCAGCAGCTTGGACACGTCTGGAAACACCATATATTTT. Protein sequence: CASSLDTSGNTIYF.

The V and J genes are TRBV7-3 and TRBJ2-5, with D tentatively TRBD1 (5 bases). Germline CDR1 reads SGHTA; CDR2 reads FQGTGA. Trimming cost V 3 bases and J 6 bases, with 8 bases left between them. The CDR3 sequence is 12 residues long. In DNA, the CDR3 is TGTGCCAGCAGCTTGGACAAACAGACCCAGTACTTC. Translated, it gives CASSLDKQTQYF.

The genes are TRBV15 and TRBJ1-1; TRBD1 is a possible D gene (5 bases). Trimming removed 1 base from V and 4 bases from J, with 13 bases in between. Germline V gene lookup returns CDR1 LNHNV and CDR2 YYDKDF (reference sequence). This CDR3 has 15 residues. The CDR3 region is CATSRGGALGTEAFF. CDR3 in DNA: TGTGCCACCAGCAGAGGCGGGGCGCTGGGCACTGAAGCTTTCTTT.

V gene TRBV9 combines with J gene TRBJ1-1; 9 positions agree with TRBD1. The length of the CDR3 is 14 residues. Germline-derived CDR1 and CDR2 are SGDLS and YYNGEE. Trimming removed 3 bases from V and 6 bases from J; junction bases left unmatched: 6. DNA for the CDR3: TGTGCCAGCAGCGACGGACAGGGGTGGTCTGAAGCTTTCTTT. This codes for CASSDGQGWSEAFF.

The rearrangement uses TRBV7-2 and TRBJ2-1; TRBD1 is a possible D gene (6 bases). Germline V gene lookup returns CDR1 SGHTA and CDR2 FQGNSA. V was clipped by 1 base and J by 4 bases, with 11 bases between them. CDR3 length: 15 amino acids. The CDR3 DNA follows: TGTGCCAGCAGCTTAGGGCCAGGGGCTTACAATGAGCAGTTCTTC. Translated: CASSLGPGAYNEQFF.

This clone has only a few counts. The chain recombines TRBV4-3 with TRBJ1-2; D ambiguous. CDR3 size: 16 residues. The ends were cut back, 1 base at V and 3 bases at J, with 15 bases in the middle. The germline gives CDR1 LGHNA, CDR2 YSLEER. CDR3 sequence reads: CASSQGGGWQYYGYTF. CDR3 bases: TGCGCCAGCAGCCAAGGAGGCGGTTGGCAGTACTATGGCTACACCTTC.

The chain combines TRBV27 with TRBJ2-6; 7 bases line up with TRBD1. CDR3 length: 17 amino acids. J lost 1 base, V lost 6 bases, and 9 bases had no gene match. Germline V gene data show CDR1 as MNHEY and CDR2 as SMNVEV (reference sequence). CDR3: CASSNRGSESGANVLTF. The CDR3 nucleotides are TGTGCCAGCAGCAACAGGGGTAGTGAATCTGGGGCCAACGTCCTGACTTTC. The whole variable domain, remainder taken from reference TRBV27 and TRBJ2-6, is EAQVTQNPRYLITVTGKKLTVTCSQNMNHEYMSWYRQDPGLGLRQIYYSMNVEVTDKGDVPEGYKVSRKEKRNFPLILESPSPNQTSLYFCASSNRGSESGANVLTFGAGSRLTVL.

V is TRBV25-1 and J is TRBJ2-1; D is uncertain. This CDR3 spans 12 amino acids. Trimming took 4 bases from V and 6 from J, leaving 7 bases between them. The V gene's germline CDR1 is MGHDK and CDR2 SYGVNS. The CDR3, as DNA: TGTGCCAGCAGTGGACGGAGCAATGAGCAGTTCTTC. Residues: CASSGRSNEQFF. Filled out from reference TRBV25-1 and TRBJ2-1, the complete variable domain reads EADIYQTPRYLVIGTGKKITLECSQTMGHDKMYWYQQDPGMELHLIHYSYGVNSTEKGDLSSESTVSRIRTEHFPLTLESARPSHTSQYLCASSGRSNEQFFGPGTRLTVL.

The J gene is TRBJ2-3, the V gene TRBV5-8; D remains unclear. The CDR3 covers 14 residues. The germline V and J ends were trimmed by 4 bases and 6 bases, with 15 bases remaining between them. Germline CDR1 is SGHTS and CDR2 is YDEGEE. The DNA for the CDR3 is TGTGCCAGCAGCAGGCAGGCCAGTGGGGATACGCAGTATTTT. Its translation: CASSRQASGDTQYF.

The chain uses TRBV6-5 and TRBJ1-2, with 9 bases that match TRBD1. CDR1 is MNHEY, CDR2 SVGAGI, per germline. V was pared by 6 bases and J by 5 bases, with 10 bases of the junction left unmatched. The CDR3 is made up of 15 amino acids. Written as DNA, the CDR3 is TGTGCCAGCAGCCGACAGGCGGGACAGGGTTATGGCTACACCTTC. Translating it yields CASSRQAGQGYGYTF.

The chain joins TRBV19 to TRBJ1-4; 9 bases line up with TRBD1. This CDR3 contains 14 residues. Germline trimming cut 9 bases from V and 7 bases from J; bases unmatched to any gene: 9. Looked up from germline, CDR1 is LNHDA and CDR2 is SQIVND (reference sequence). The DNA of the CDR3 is TGTGCCAGCGCGTCGACAGGGGGGAGTGAAAAACTGTTTTTT. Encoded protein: CASASTGGSEKLFF.

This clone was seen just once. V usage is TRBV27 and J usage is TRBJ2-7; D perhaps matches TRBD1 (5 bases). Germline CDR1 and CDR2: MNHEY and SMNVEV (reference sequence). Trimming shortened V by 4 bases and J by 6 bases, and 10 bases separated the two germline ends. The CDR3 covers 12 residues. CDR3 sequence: CASSSRVGEQYF. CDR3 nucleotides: TGTGCCAGCAGTTCCAGGGTAGGCGAGCAGTACTTC.

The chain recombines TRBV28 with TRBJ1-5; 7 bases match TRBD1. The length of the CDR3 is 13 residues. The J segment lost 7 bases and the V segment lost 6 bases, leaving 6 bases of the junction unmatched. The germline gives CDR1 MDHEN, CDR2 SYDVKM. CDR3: CASSTGTAQPQHF. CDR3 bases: TGTGCCAGCAGCACGGGGACAGCCCAGCCCCAGCATTTT. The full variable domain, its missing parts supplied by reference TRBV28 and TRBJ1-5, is DVKVTQSSRYLVKRTGEKVFLECVQDMDHENMFWYRQDPGLGLRLIYFSYDVKMKEKGDIPEGYSVSREKKERFSLILESASTNQTSMYLCASSTGTAQPQHFGDGTRLSIL.

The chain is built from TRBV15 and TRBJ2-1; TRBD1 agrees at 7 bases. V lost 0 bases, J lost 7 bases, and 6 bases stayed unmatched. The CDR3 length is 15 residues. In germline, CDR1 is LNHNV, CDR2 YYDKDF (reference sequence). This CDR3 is CATSRDLGRGNEQFF. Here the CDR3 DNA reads TGTGCCACCAGCAGAGATCTGGGCAGGGGGAATGAGCAGTTCTTC.

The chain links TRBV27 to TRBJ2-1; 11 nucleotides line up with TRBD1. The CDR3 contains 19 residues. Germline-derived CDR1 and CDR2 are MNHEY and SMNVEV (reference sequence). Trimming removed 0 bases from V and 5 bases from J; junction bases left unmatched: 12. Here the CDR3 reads CASSLSLGIGTGGDNEQFF. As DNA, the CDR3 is TGTGCCAGCAGTTTATCCCTAGGGATCGGGACAGGGGGAGACAATGAGCAGTTCTTC.

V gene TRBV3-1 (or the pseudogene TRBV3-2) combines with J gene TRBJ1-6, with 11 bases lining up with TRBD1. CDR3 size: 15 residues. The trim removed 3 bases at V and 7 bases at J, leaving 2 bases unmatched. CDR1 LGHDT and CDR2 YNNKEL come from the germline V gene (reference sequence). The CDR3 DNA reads TGTGCCAGCAGCCAGAGGGACAGGGGGAATTCACCCCTCCACTTT. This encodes CASSQRDRGNSPLHF.

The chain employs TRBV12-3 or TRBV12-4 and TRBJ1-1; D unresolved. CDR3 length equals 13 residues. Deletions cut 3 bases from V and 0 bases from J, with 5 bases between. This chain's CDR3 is CASSLAVNTEAFF. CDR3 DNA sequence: TGTGCCAGCAGTTTGGCGGTGAACACTGAAGCTTTCTTT.